This TCR beta chain was identified in a study of identical twins. Germline-derived CDR1 and CDR2 are LGHDT and YNNKEL (reference sequence). The CDR3 is 16 amino acids. Trimming cost V 4 bases and J 0 bases, with 13 bases left between them. The study, taken as a whole, reports: Models predicted too little out-of-frame TCR alpha sharing in monozygotic twins. In cord blood, abundant beta clonotypes had fewer insertions; memory showed no trend. Because invariant MAIT and iNKT cells could be present, zero-insertion analyses could be partly confounded.

This clonotype occurred a few times. Its antigen is not identified. TCRdb called the 5' RACE reads again in MiXCR, with one record for every CDR3 protein. The table lists approximately 240,000 distinct CDR3 sequences, over 13% of them singletons. Sequenced input: memory (CD45RO+) T cells sorted from blood. This rearrangement joins TRBV3-1 to TRBJ1-5, with D hard to call. The sequence was collected from a woman aged 18-35 years in good health. DNA for the CDR3: TGTGCCAGCAGCCGTTCCGATTGGGGTAGCAATCAGCCCCAGCATTTT. Its translation is CASSRSDWGSNQPQHF.